This T cell receptor beta chain was recovered during a study of CXCR3-negative and CXCR3-positive naive CD8 T cells. Findings and caveats of the study: In CXCR3-positive naive cells, the TRB CDR3s were more hydrophobic than in CXCR3-negative naive cells.

Libraries of TRB cDNA were made by 5' RACE and carried UMIs. Reanalyzing the 5' RACE reads, TCRdb keeps one entry per CDR3 protein, without DNA. Recorded for this sample: about 92,000 distinct CDR3 sequences. The authors gated naive CD8+ T cells as CD45RO-CCR7+CD27+CD95-. This clonotype is deemed large by its frequency. What it binds is unknown. The receptor comes from a human donor in good health. Some clones in this sample may be carry-over from other donors' samples. What was sequenced was naive CXCR3+ CD8+ T cells from blood. As to subset: CD45RO-CCR7+CD27+CD95- naive CD8+ T cells expressing CXCR3 (TNR3+).

CDR3 sequence reads: CASSQEDRGLVGELFF. The V call is TRBV14, the J call TRBJ2-2; TCRdb's D call of TRBD1 is untestable without DNA. The CDR3 loop spans 16 amino acids. Germline V gives CDR1 SGHDN, CDR2 FVKESK. Together with reference TRBV14 and TRBJ2-2, the CDR3 gives the full variable domain: EAGVTQFPSHSVIEKGQTVTLRCDPISGHDNLYWYRRVMGKEIKFLLHFVKESKQDESGMPNNRFLAERTGGTYSTLKVQPAELEDSGVYFCASSQEDRGLVGELFFGEGSRLTVL.